What follows are 22 T cell receptor beta chains derived from one specimen sequenced in a study of human T cells and chemical hapten exposure. The time point is: patch test 1, 2 weeks after DPC sensitization. The treatment: therapeutic diphenylcyclopropenone sensitization with weekly scalp DPC. TCRdb passed the RACE reads through MiXCR, listing each CDR3 protein once. The sample yields approximately 110,000 distinct CDR3 sequences, about 11% seen once. The sample was whole blood, taken in connection with sensitization to the hapten diphenylcyclopropenone (DPC). The origin of the receptors is a middle-aged woman with alopecia areata. Some clones in this sample may be carry-over from other donors' samples.

This clonotype was detected many times. J is TRBJ1-4 and V is TRBV27, with 9 nucleotides matching TRBD1. Germline CDR1 is MNHEY and CDR2 is SMNVEV (reference sequence). The trim removed 6 bases at V and 8 bases at J, leaving 10 bases unmatched. This CDR3 contains 15 residues. The CDR3 nucleotides are TGTGCCAGCAGCCCCGGGACAGGGCTTGGGGAAAAACTGTTTTTT. Encoded protein: CASSPGTGLGEKLFF.

This clonotype was detected many times. The chain has TRBV19 and TRBJ2-7; 7 nucleotides align to TRBD1. V shed 3 bases and J 2 bases; nucleotides not matched to a gene: 13. This CDR3 has 17 amino acids. Germline CDR1 LNHDA, CDR2 SQIVND (reference sequence). The CDR3 DNA reads as TGTGCCAGTAGTATCGTTATCACTGGGACAGCAGCCTACGAGCAGTACTTC. Translating it yields CASSIVITGTAAYEQYF.

The chain employs TRBV12-3 or TRBV12-4 and TRBJ1-1, with D tentatively TRBD1 (6 bases). The ends were cut back, 6 bases at V and 3 bases at J, with 14 bases in the middle. This CDR3 is 14 amino acids long. In DNA form, the CDR3 reads TGTGCCAGCAGGCCCACAGGGAGACACACTGAAGCTTTCTTT. This codes for CASRPTGRHTEAFF.

There are a few counts of this clonotype. The CDR3 reads CASSVTSGNSYEQYF. The CDR3 DNA is TGTGCCAGCTCAGTAACTAGCGGGAACTCCTACGAGCAGTACTTC. This chain links TRBV18 with TRBJ2-7; 10 nucleotides agree with TRBD2. The germline V gene encodes CDR1 KGHSH and CDR2 LQKENI. The V and J ends lost 5 bases and 0 bases, in that order; junction bases with no gene match: 4. This CDR3 contains 15 residues. Full variable domain (rest looked up from reference TRBV18 and TRBJ2-7): NAGVMQNPRHLVRRRGQEARLRCSPMKGHSHVYWYRQLPEEGLKFMVYLQKENIIDESGMPKERFSAEFPKEGPSILRIQQVVRGDSAAYFCASSVTSGNSYEQYFGPGTRLTVT.

This clonotype was observed many times. J is TRBJ2-7 and V is TRBV14; D is possibly TRBD2 (5 bases). Trimming stripped 3 bases from V and 5 bases from J, with 14 bases between. This CDR3 spans 14 amino acids. CDR1 and CDR2 from the germline V gene are SGHDN and FVKESK. In nucleotides, the CDR3 is TGTGCCAGCAGCCAGGAGGATTGGGTCCACGAGCAGTACTTC. Translation: CASSQEDWVHEQYF.

This clonotype has at least ten counts. The chain combines TRBV5-4 with TRBJ2-2; D is unclear. The V end was cut by 0 bases, the J end by 1 base, with 10 bases between. The CDR3 covers 16 residues. The germline V gene has CDR1 SGHNT and CDR2 YYREEE (reference sequence). The CDR3 sequence is CASSLGRAQNTGELFF. CDR3 nucleotide sequence: TGTGCCAGCAGCTTGGGACGGGCCCAGAACACCGGGGAGCTGTTTTTT.

This clonotype has at least ten counts. A read error may account for a junction end that differs from germline. This chain links TRBV3-1 with TRBJ2-7; no firm D call. CDR3 size: 13 residues. Germline V gives CDR1 LGHDT, CDR2 YNNKEL (reference sequence). DNA of the CDR3: TGTGCCAGCAGCCAACGGTCCTCCAACGAGCAGTACTTC. Its translation is CASSQRSSNEQYF.

This clonotype was seen many times. The chain joins TRBV29-1 to TRBJ1-1; TRBD1 matches at 8 bases. The trim removed 2 bases at V and 0 bases at J, leaving 5 bases unmatched. Germline CDR1 and CDR2: SQVTM and ANQGSEA. This CDR3 contains 15 residues. The CDR3 nucleotides are TGCAGCGTTGAACCCCGACAGGGGCTGAACACTGAAGCTTTCTTT. Protein: CSVEPRQGLNTEAFF.

V and J are TRBV29-1 and TRBJ1-2; D gene ambiguous. The CDR3 is 14 amino acids. The germline V gene has CDR1 SQVTM and CDR2 ANQGSEA. V shed 2 bases and J shed 6 bases, with 16 bases lying between them. This CDR3 is CSVEFFQVADGYTF. DNA of the CDR3: TGCAGCGTTGAATTTTTCCAGGTCGCTGATGGCTACACCTTC.

Only a few counts were recorded for this clonotype. J is TRBJ1-5 and V is TRBV20-1; D might be TRBD1 (5 bases). Germline CDR1 reads DFQATT; CDR2 reads SNEGSKA (reference sequence). The CDR3 loop spans 15 amino acids. V gave up 3 bases and J gave up 9 bases, with 21 bases separating them. Here the CDR3 reads CSARDPWGGGRPQHF. DNA of the CDR3: TGCAGTGCTAGGGACCCTTGGGGCGGGGGTAGGCCCCAGCATTTT.

This chain links TRBV29-1 with TRBJ1-2; D is uncertain. With 7 bases removed from V and 5 bases from J, the gap between germline ends came to 14 bases. Per germline, CDR1 SQVTM and CDR2 ANQGSEA. The CDR3 is 12 residues long. The CDR3 here is CSAAGVEYGYTF. CDR3 sequence (DNA): TGCAGCGCTGCCGGGGTCGAGTATGGCTACACCTTC.

Regarding this clonotype: At one of its ends the junction is not consistent with the germline gene, which may arise from a read error. The rearrangement uses TRBV19 and TRBJ2-1; 9 bases are a match to TRBD1. Germline CDR1 LNHDA, CDR2 SQIVND (reference sequence). The CDR3 is 11 amino acids. The CDR3, as DNA: TGTGCCAGTAGGCGCGGGACAGGGCGTCACTTC. It specifies CASRRGTGRHF.

Only a few counts were recorded for this clonotype. The rearrangement joins TRBV27 to TRBJ2-7; 8 bases are shared with TRBD2. The V gene end was trimmed by 10 bases and the J gene end by 5 bases; junction bases not matched to a gene: 4. The CDR3 spans 11 residues. CDR1 is MNHEY and CDR2 is SMNVEV in the germline V gene (reference sequence). The chain's CDR3 is CATARGDEQYF. The DNA of the CDR3 is TGTGCCACCGCGCGGGGGGACGAGCAGTACTTC.

A few counts support this clonotype. The rearrangement joins TRBV20-1 to TRBJ2-1; 11 bases are a match to TRBD2. Germline CDR1 is DFQATT and CDR2 is SNEGSKA (reference sequence). The CDR3 is 17 amino acids. V trimming: 5 bases; J trimming: 4 bases; junction bases outside the gene matches: 13. This CDR3 is CSASSKLAGDHYNEQFF. The CDR3 nucleotides read TGCAGTGCTTCATCCAAACTAGCGGGGGACCATTACAATGAGCAGTTCTTC.

This clonotype was picked up a small number of times. This chain joins TRBV30 and TRBJ1-3; no firm D call. The CDR3 covers 11 residues. The germline CDR1 and CDR2 sequences are GTSNPN and SVGIG (reference sequence). Trimming pared 2 bases from V and 8 bases from J, leaving 7 bases between. Here the CDR3 DNA reads TGTGCCTGGAGTAAGCTGGACACCATATATTTT. Its translation: CAWSKLDTIYF.

As DNA, the CDR3 is TGTGCCAGTAGTATAGGGGGCGGGACAGCAAACTACGAGCAGTACTTC. This codes for CASSIGGGTANYEQYF. The rearrangement links TRBV19 to TRBJ2-7, with a tentative D call TRBD1 (7 bases). The CDR3 consists of 16 residues. Germline lookup yields CDR1 LNHDA and CDR2 SQIVND (reference sequence). V lost 1 base and J lost 3, with 16 bases in between.

This clonotype was seen at least ten times. This chain uses TRBV28 with TRBJ1-1; D gene unclear. Deletions cut 2 bases from V and 7 bases from J, with 8 bases between. Germline CDR1 and CDR2: MDHEN and SYDVKM. The CDR3 spans 12 residues. The CDR3 region is CASSLVVREAFF. The CDR3 nucleotides read TGTGCCAGCAGTTTAGTTGTACGTGAAGCTTTCTTT.

The chain recombines TRBV6-1 with TRBJ1-1; D may be TRBD1 (5 bases). CDR3 size: 12 residues. The ends were cut back, 10 bases at V and 4 bases at J, with 13 bases in the middle. Germline CDR1 and CDR2: MNHNS and SASEGT. CDR3 DNA: TGTGCCAACACGGGGCTTAGCACTGAAGCTTTCTTT. The encoded protein is CANTGLSTEAFF.

The rearrangement links TRBV6-1 to TRBJ1-1; 8 bases fit TRBD1. Germline values: CDR1 MNHNS, CDR2 SASEGT. V lost 6 bases, J lost 0 bases, and 6 bases stayed unmatched. The CDR3 contains 15 residues. CDR3 DNA sequence: TGTGCCAGCAGCTCCCAGGACAGGGTGAACACTGAAGCTTTCTTT. Its translation is CASSSQDRVNTEAFF.

This clonotype was recorded at least ten times. This chain connects TRBV5-1 to TRBJ2-1; D uncertain. The CDR3 extends over 15 amino acids. From germline, CDR1 is SGHRS and CDR2 YFSETQ. V dropped 0 bases and J dropped 0 bases, with 7 bases sitting between them. The CDR3 here is CASSLARDSYNEQFF. The CDR3 coding sequence is TGCGCCAGCAGCTTGGCCAGAGACTCCTACAATGAGCAGTTCTTC.

This clonotype was detected many times. The gene calls are TRBV29-1 and TRBJ1-3; 8 nucleotides agree with TRBD1. With 0 bases clipped from V and 4 bases from J, the junction kept 8 bases outside the gene matches. This CDR3 region has 16 residues. Germline V gene sequence: CDR1 SQVTM, CDR2 ANQGSEA. The CDR3 is CSVEDLHRTGGNTIYF. DNA for the CDR3: TGCAGCGTTGAAGATCTTCACCGGACAGGGGGAAACACCATATATTTT.

This clonotype appeared many times. The V call is TRBV12-3 or TRBV12-4, the J call TRBJ2-3; 8 nucleotides line up with TRBD1. The CDR3 sequence is 16 residues long. V was clipped by 5 bases and J by 3 bases; unmatched bases: 10. The CDR3 sequence is CASSPRTGLRTDTQYF. Here the CDR3 DNA reads TGTGCCAGCAGTCCTCGGACAGGGCTTAGAACAGATACGCAGTATTTT.